The 5 T cell receptor beta chains listed next were all sequenced from one sample in a study of T-cell reconstitution after alpha-beta-depleted transplantation in children. It was with unique molecular identifiers that the TCRbeta library was prepared. TCRdb called the PCR reads again in MiXCR, with one record for every CDR3 protein. There are about 830,000 distinct CDR3 sequences in the sample; under 20% occur only once, and around 4.5% lies in the top ten. Sample: PBMCs, mostly from graft donor cells, taken 360 days after TCRalphabeta/CD19-depleted stem cell transplant. The receptors shown here come from a male patient between 10 and 17 years old who had a stem cell transplant for acute lymphoblastic leukemia, so the T cells may come from the graft donor.

The chain employs TRBV20-1 and TRBJ2-7, with unresolved D. Trimming pared 3 bases from V and 4 bases from J, leaving 16 bases between. CDR3 length: 14 residues. Germline V gene lookup returns CDR1 DFQATT and CDR2 SNEGSKA (reference sequence). The DNA of the CDR3 is TGCAGTGCTAGGCACTCCAAAGGGAAGTACGAGCAGTACTTC. Its protein product is CSARHSKGKYEQYF.

The gene calls are TRBV7-9 and TRBJ2-7; D is perhaps TRBD1 (5 bases). V was pared by 4 bases and J by 0 bases, with 13 bases between. The length of the CDR3 is 15 residues. Germline lookup yields CDR1 SEHNR and CDR2 FQNEAQ (reference sequence). The CDR3 DNA is TGTGCCAGCAGCTCGGACATAAAGAGCTCCTACGAGCAGTACTTC. Its translation: CASSSDIKSSYEQYF.

This clonotype has a count of ten or more. The chain joins TRBV7-2 to TRBJ1-2; 9 bases align to TRBD1. Trimming cost V 4 bases and J 1 base; bases outside gene matches: 13. The germline V gene encodes CDR1 SGHTA and CDR2 FQGNSA. CDR3 length: 18 amino acids. The CDR3 loop is CASSSWTTGGSGNYGYTF. The CDR3 bases are TGTGCCAGCAGCTCCTGGACCACAGGGGGCTCTGGTAACTATGGCTACACCTTC.

This clonotype appeared a few times. In DNA, the CDR3 is TGCGCCAGCAGCCAAGTTGGTACTGAAGCTTTCTTT. Protein: CASSQVGTEAFF. The rearrangement uses TRBV4-1 and TRBJ1-1; D not certain. Deletions cut 1 base from V and 5 bases from J, with 5 bases between. From germline, CDR1 is MGHRA and CDR2 YSYEKL. The CDR3 is 12 amino acids.

This clonotype was seen a few times. The chain employs TRBV5-1 and TRBJ2-1; perhaps TRBD2 as D (5 bases). The CDR3 is 14 residues long. CDR1 SGHRS and CDR2 YFSETQ come from the germline V gene. With 2 bases removed from V and 7 bases from J, the gap between germline ends came to 13 bases. The CDR3, as DNA: TGCGCCAGCAGCTTTGGGCTAGAGGGTAATGAGCAGTTCTTC. It codes for CASSFGLEGNEQFF.